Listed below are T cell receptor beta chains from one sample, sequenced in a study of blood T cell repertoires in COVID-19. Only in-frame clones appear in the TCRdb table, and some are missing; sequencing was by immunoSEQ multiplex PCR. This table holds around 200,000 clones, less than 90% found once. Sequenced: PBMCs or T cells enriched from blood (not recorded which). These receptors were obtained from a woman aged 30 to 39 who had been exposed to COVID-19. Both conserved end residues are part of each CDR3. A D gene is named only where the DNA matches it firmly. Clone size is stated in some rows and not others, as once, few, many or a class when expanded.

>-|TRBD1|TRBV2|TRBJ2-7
CASYGQGYEQYF
TGTGCCAGCTACGGACAGGGCTACGAGCAGTACTTC
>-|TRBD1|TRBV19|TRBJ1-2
CASAPGGSYNYGYTF
TGTGCCAGCGCCCCAGGGGGAAGTTACAACTATGGCTACACCTTC
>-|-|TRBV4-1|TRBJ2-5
CASSQGSTRGKETQYF
TGCGCCAGCAGCCAAGGTTCAACAAGGGGGAAGGAGACCCAGTACTTC
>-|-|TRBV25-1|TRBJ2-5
CASSESVSLGTQYF
TGTGCCAGCAGTGAATCGGTTAGCCTAGGGACCCAGTACTTC
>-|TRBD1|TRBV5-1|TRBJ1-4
CASSLAEGQGHEKLFF
TGCGCCAGCAGCTTGGCCGAAGGACAGGGTCATGAAAAACTGTTTTTT
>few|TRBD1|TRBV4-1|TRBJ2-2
CASSQDGTGIDTGELFF
TGCGCCAGCAGCCAAGATGGGACAGGGATTGACACCGGGGAGCTGTTTTTT
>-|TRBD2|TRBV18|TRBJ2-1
CASSRRGGEDEQFF
TGTGCCAGCTCAAGGCGGGGGGGTGAGGATGAGCAGTTCTTC
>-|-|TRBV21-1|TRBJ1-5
CASSKTPGQPQHF
TGTGCCAGCAGCAAAACCCCGGGTCAGCCCCAGCATTTT
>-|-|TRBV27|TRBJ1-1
CASSASGVATFF
TGTGCCAGCAGTGCCTCAGGGGTGGCGACTTTCTTT
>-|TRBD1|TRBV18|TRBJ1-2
CASSPNRGPEGYTF
TGTGCCAGCTCACCAAACAGGGGCCCGGAGGGCTACACCTTC
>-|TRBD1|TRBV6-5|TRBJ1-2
CASSYLDRVAGGYTF
TGTGCCAGCAGTTACCTTGACAGGGTGGCCGGAGGCTACACCTTC
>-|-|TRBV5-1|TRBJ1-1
CASSDRTPGNTEAFF
TGCGCCAGCAGCGACAGGACACCAGGGAACACTGAAGCTTTCTTT
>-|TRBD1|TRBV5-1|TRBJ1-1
CASSLGGTADTEAFF
TGCGCCAGCAGCTTGGGTGGGACAGCGGACACTGAAGCTTTCTTT
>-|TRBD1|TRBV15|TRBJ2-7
CATSDPGQAAYEQYF
TGTGCCACCAGCGATCCCGGACAGGCGGCCTACGAGCAGTACTTC
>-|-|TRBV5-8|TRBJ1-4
CASSFKMSGVGEKLFF
TGTGCCAGCAGTTTCAAAATGTCAGGGGTGGGTGAAAAACTGTTTTTT
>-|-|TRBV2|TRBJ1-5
CASSTYPNQPQHF
TGTGCCAGCAGCACCTACCCCAATCAGCCCCAGCATTTT
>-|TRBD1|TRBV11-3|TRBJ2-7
CASSLRDSSSYEQYF
TGTGCCAGCAGCTTACGGGACAGCAGCTCCTACGAGCAGTACTTC
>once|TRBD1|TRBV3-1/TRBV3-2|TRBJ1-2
CASSLKLGQGAYGYTF
TGTGCCAGCAGCCTCAAACTAGGACAGGGGGCCTATGGCTACACCTTC
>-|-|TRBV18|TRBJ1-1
CASSTPGTQNTEAFF
TGTGCCAGCTCTACCCCCGGGACACAGAACACTGAAGCTTTCTTT
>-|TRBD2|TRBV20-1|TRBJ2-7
CSASTPSGGHYEQYF
TGCAGTGCTAGTACACCTAGCGGGGGGCACTACGAGCAGTACTTC
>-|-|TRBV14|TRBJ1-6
CASSQDLGSSYNSPLHF
TGTGCCAGCAGCCAAGATCTTGGGAGCTCCTATAATTCACCCCTCCACTTT
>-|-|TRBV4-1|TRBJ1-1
CASSQDNDGRNTEAFF
TGCGCCAGCAGCCAAGACAACGACGGGAGGAACACTGAAGCTTTCTTT
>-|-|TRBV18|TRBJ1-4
CASSPIRPGPNEKLFF
TGTGCCAGCTCACCAATCCGGCCGGGTCCTAATGAAAAACTGTTTTTT
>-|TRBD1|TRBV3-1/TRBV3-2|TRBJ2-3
CASSRERQGGTDTQYF
TGTGCCAGCAGCCGGGAAAGACAGGGGGGCACAGATACGCAGTATTTT
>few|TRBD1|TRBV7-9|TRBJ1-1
CASSLDGTVMNTEAFF
TGTGCCAGCAGCTTAGACGGGACAGTCATGAACACTGAAGCTTTCTTT
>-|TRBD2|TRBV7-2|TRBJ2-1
CASTVHSGGHNEQFF
TGTGCCAGCACCGTACACAGCGGGGGTCACAATGAGCAGTTCTTC
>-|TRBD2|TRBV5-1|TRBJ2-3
CASSLSGGTSTDTQYF
TGCGCCAGCAGCTTGTCGGGGGGAACTAGCACAGATACGCAGTATTTT
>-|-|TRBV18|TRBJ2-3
CASSPSGTSTDTQYF
TGTGCCAGCTCACCTTCCGGGACTAGCACAGATACGCAGTATTTT
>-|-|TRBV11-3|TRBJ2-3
CASSLPSTDTQYF
TGTGCCAGCAGTCTCCCTAGCACAGATACGCAGTATTTT
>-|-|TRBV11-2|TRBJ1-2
CASSLGTDYGYTF
TGTGCCAGCAGCTTAGGGACAGATTATGGCTACACCTTC
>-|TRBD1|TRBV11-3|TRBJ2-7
CASSSGSGTDYEQYF
TGTGCCAGCAGCTCCGGCTCCGGGACAGATTACGAGCAGTACTTC
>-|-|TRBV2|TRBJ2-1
CASSFYNEQFF
TGTGCCAGCAGCTTCTACAATGAGCAGTTCTTC
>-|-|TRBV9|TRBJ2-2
CASSAVQAGELFF
TGTGCCAGCAGCGCAGTACAGGCGGGGGAGCTGTTTTTT
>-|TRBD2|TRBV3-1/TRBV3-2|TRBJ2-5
CASSQARGSGGAGETQYF
TGTGCCAGCAGCCAAGCCCGAGGTAGCGGGGGGGCCGGTGAGACCCAGTACTTC
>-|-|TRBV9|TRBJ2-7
CASSPAVTAGASYEQYF
TGTGCCAGCAGCCCTGCCGTGACAGCGGGTGCTTCCTACGAGCAGTACTTC
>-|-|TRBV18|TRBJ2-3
CASSPRSAADTQYF
TGTGCCAGCTCACCACGTTCAGCGGCCGATACGCAGTATTTT
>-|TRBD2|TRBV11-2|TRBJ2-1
CASSLPGLALNEQFF
TGTGCCAGCAGCCTTCCGGGACTAGCTCTGAATGAGCAGTTCTTC
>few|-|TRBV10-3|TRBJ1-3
CAAQGSGNTIYF
TGTGCCGCACAGGGCTCTGGAAACACCATATATTTT
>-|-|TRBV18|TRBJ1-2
CASSPPFAGSGGYTF
TGTGCCAGCTCACCACCGTTTGCGGGGAGCGGTGGCTACACCTTC
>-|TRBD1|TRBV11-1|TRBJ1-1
CASSPLLGGGTEAFF
TGTGCCAGCAGCCCTCTGTTAGGGGGCGGCACTGAAGCTTTCTTT
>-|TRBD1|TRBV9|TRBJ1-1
CASTRTGGLVTEAFF
TGTGCCAGCACGAGGACAGGGGGGTTGGTCACTGAAGCTTTCTTT
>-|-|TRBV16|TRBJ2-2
CASRRDISSAGELFF
TGTGCCAGCAGGCGGGATATTAGTAGCGCCGGGGAGCTGTTTTTT
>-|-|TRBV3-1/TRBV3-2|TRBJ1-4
CASSRSGDVTNEKLFF
TGTGCCAGCAGCCGTTCAGGGGATGTAACTAATGAAAAACTGTTTTTT
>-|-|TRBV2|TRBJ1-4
CASNPGRGDEKLFF
TGTGCCAGCAACCCCGGGAGGGGGGATGAAAAACTGTTTTTT
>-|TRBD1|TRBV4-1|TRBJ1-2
CASSSETGGAYGYTF
TGCGCCAGCAGCTCCGAGACAGGGGGAGCCTATGGCTACACCTTC
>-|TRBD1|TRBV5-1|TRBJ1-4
CASSLRTGGNEKLFF
TGCGCCAGCAGCTTGCGGACAGGGGGTAATGAAAAACTGTTTTTT
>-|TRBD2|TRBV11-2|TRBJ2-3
CASSLGLAAQYF
TGTGCCAGCAGCTTAGGACTAGCTGCGCAGTATTTT
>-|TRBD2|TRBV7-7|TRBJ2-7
CASSPITGTSAEQYF
TGTGCCAGCAGCCCAATCACCGGGACTAGCGCCGAGCAGTACTTC
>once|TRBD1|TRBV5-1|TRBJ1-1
CASSLDPGGNQNTEAFF
TGCGCCAGCAGCTTGGATCCAGGGGGGAATCAGAACACTGAAGCTTTCTTT
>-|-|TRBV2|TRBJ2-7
CASSETGSEQYF
TGTGCCAGCAGTGAAACAGGGAGCGAGCAGTACTTC
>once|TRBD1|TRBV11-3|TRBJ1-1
CASSLDRVGGYAEAFF
TGTGCCAGCAGCTTAGATCGGGTAGGGGGCTATGCTGAAGCTTTCTTT
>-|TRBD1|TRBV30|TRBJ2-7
CAWTPGQGPYEQYF
TGTGCCTGGACTCCGGGACAGGGACCTTACGAGCAGTACTTC
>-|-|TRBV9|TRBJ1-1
CASSVGQLNTEAFF
TGTGCCAGCAGCGTAGGGCAGTTGAACACTGAAGCTTTCTTT
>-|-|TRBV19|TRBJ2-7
CAKPRAFYEQYF
TGTGCCAAGCCGAGGGCCTTCTACGAGCAGTACTTC
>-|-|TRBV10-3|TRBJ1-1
CAISQGHLNTEAFF
TGTGCCATCAGTCAGGGACATCTGAACACTGAAGCTTTCTTT
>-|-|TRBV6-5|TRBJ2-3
CASTGGRDTQYF
TGTGCCAGTACCGGGGGGCGAGATACGCAGTATTTT
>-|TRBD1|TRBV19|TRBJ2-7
CASRLGQGAYEQYF
TGTGCCAGTAGGCTGGGACAGGGCGCCTACGAGCAGTACTTC
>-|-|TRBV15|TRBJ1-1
CATSTGQPTEAFF
TGTGCCACCAGCACCGGACAGCCCACTGAAGCTTTCTTT